This T cell receptor (beta chain) was profiled in a study of patients and donors after allogeneic stem cell transplantation. Germline V gene data show CDR1 as LGHNA and CDR2 as YNFKEQ. The V end was cut by 1 base, the J end by 0 bases, with 13 bases between. The CDR3 covers 17 residues. This clonotype came up a few times. From the RT-PCR reads, TCRdb called clonotypes with MiXCR, one entry per CDR3 protein. This table has some 17,000 distinct CDR3 sequences, approximately 30% appearing once. The specimen was blood, either unsorted or a sorted T cell fraction (not recorded which). V and J are TRBV4-2 and TRBJ1-5; D gene uncertain. This TCR came from a human donor who was either an allogeneic HSCT recipient or a stem cell or donor lymphocyte infusion donor (not recorded which). It is not recorded whose cells these are; they may come from a transplant donor. CDR3 sequence reads: CASSQGGRLLSNQPQHF. Written as DNA, the CDR3 is TGTGCCAGCAGCCAAGGGGGTAGACTGCTTAGCAATCAGCCCCAGCATTTT.